The clone carrying this T cell receptor beta chain was counted many times. Its antigen is unknown. This record comes from a study of T-cell reconstitution after alpha-beta-depleted transplantation in children. Overall study results and limits: Alpha-beta T cells about two months after transplant reportedly derived from several hundred expanded graft clones.

Unique molecular identifiers were built into the TCRbeta library. One entry per CDR3 protein results from TCRdb running MiXCR on the PCR reads. In the table there are some 200,000 distinct CDR3 sequences, about 6% of which are singletons. The junction had 7 bases not matched to a gene; V was cut back by 1 base and J by 5 bases. The CDR3 has 16 amino acids. Per germline, CDR1 SGHRS and CDR2 YFSETQ. The clonotype comes from a girl less than two years old with combined immunodeficiency, due to receive a stem cell transplant. The material was PBMCs, obtained before TCRalphabeta/CD19-depleted stem cell transplant. The V gene is TRBV5-1, the J gene TRBJ2-7; 12 bases line up with TRBD2. CDR3 region: CASSLWSTSGRNEQYF. The CDR3 region has the DNA TGCGCCAGCAGCTTGTGGTCCACTAGCGGGAGGAACGAGCAGTACTTC.